One and the same sample provided the 15 T cell receptor beta chains below, sequenced in a study of blood T cell repertoires in COVID-19. TCRdb keeps only in-frame clones here, not all; method: immunoSEQ multiplex PCR. The sample has some 190,000 clones; around 84% are singletons. The sample comprised peripheral blood. These receptors all stem from a human donor in a cohort sampled during active COVID-19.

The rearrangement links TRBV18 to TRBJ1-2; D remains unclear. With 2 bases removed from V and 6 bases from J, the gap between germline ends came to 10 bases. Per germline, CDR1 KGHSH and CDR2 LQKENI. This CDR3 has 13 residues. CDR3 residues: CASSPANYNGYTF. The CDR3 DNA follows: TGTGCCAGCTCACCAGCAAATTACAATGGCTACACCTTC.

V gene TRBV10-3 combines with J gene TRBJ2-3; D gene unclear. V lost 3 bases and J 0 bases, leaving 7 bases between the germline ends. Germline V gives CDR1 ENHRY, CDR2 SYGVKD. The CDR3 has 14 residues. The CDR3, as DNA: TGTGCCATCAGTGATCCGCGGAGCACAGATACGCAGTATTTT. This gives the protein CAISDPRSTDTQYF.

For the CDR3, the DNA is TGTGCCAGCAGCCGGACAGGTTTCGCTAGCACAGATACGCAGTATTTT. It is translated as CASSRTGFASTDTQYF. The rearrangement uses TRBV7-9 and TRBJ2-3; 7 nucleotides align to TRBD1. CDR3 size: 16 residues. V lost 5 bases to trimming and J lost 0 bases; unmatched junction nucleotides: 8. Germline loops: CDR1 SEHNR, CDR2 FQNEAQ (reference sequence).

The chain carries TRBV11-1 and TRBJ2-5; no clear D. The CDR3 extends over 13 amino acids. With 2 bases removed from V and 3 bases from J, the gap between germline ends came to 7 bases. Per the germline V gene, CDR1 is SGHAT and CDR2 is FQDESV (reference sequence). The CDR3: CASSLIPEETQYF. CDR3 DNA: TGTGCCAGCAGCTTAATCCCGGAAGAGACCCAGTACTTC. Filled out from reference TRBV11-1 and TRBJ2-5, the complete variable domain reads EAEVAQSPRYKITEKSQAVAFWCDPISGHATLYWYRQILGQGPELLVQFQDESVVDDSQLPKDRFSAERLKGVDSTLKIQPAELGDSAMYLCASSLIPEETQYFGPGTRLLVL.

This chain links TRBV3-1 (or the pseudogene TRBV3-2) with TRBJ2-1; TRBD1 might be the D (5 bases). Trimming removed 4 bases at V and 4 bases at J, with 11 bases between. The CDR3 runs to 14 residues. CDR1 LGHDT and CDR2 YNNKEL come from the germline V gene (reference sequence). In DNA form, the CDR3 reads TGTGCCAGCAGCCCGACAGTTAAGTACAATGAGCAGTTCTTC. This sequence encodes CASSPTVKYNEQFF.

The sample holds a few counts of this clone. The V and J genes are TRBV29-1 and TRBJ2-7; tentatively, D is TRBD2 (7 bases). Trimming left V 4 bases short and J 6 bases short, with 16 bases between. This CDR3 has 13 amino acids. Germline CDR1 SQVTM, CDR2 ANQGSEA. DNA of the CDR3: TGCAGCGTTGGAACGGGGGGCGGGTTCGAGCAGTACTTC. Translating it yields CSVGTGGGFEQYF.

The genes are TRBV6-6 and TRBJ1-2; 7 bases map to TRBD1. The V segment lost 8 bases and the J segment 2 bases; nucleotides outside the gene matches: 5. The CDR3 runs 13 residues. Germline loops: CDR1 MNHNY, CDR2 SVGAGI (reference sequence). This CDR3 reads CASAGTENYGYTF. In DNA form, the CDR3 reads TGTGCCAGCGCCGGGACAGAAAACTATGGCTACACCTTC.

The CDR3 protein is CASSLRRTSAGRADGEQFF. DNA of the CDR3: TGTGCCAGCAGCTTAAGGCGGACTAGCGCCGGCCGGGCGGATGGTGAGCAGTTCTTC. The rearrangement joins TRBV7-3 to TRBJ2-1, with 9 bases that match TRBD2. There are 19 residues in the CDR3. Germline assignment: CDR1 SGHTA and CDR2 FQGTGA. V trimming: 1 base; J trimming: 9 bases; junction bases outside the gene matches: 19.

The chain links TRBV5-4 to TRBJ2-1, with 8 bases that match TRBD1. With V trimmed by 4 bases and J by 8 bases, 5 bases remained unmatched. This CDR3 is 13 amino acids long. CDR1 is SGHNT, CDR2 YYREEE, per germline (reference sequence). The CDR3, as DNA: TGTGCCAGCAGCGCGGACAGGGAGGATGAGCAGTTCTTC. Its protein is CASSADREDEQFF.

This chain connects TRBV18 to TRBJ2-5; 7 nucleotides agree with TRBD2. V shed 0 bases and J 4 bases; nucleotides not matched to a gene: 11. Looked up from germline, CDR1 is KGHSH and CDR2 is LQKENI. This CDR3 is 17 amino acids long. The CDR3 loop reads CASSPPGIREDRETQYF. The CDR3 DNA reads as TGTGCCAGCTCACCACCGGGGATACGGGAGGATCGAGAGACCCAGTACTTC.

This CDR3 reads CASSQGSPFRTGFRSTEAFF. The CDR3 nucleotides are TGTGCCAGCAGCCAAGGAAGCCCATTCCGGACAGGGTTCAGGAGCACTGAAGCTTTCTTT. The gene calls are TRBV14 and TRBJ1-1, with 8 bases fitting TRBD1. The V gene's germline CDR1 is SGHDN and CDR2 FVKESK. V was pared by 1 base and J by 4 bases, with 20 bases of the junction left unmatched. This CDR3 is 20 amino acids long.

The CDR3 spells CASSETAGGSYEQYF. In DNA, the CDR3 is TGCGCCAGCAGCGAGACTGCGGGAGGATCCTACGAGCAGTACTTC. The V call is TRBV4-1, the J call TRBJ2-7; TRBD2 matches 8 bases. There are 15 residues in the CDR3. The germline gives CDR1 MGHRA, CDR2 YSYEKL. The J segment lost 1 base and the V segment lost 5 bases, leaving 7 bases of the junction unmatched.

This chain connects TRBV10-3 to TRBJ2-7; D gene uncertain. The germline V gene has CDR1 ENHRY and CDR2 SYGVKD. The CDR3 runs to 12 residues. The germline V and J ends were trimmed by 2 bases and 9 bases, with 11 bases remaining between them. The CDR3 region has the DNA TGTGCCATCAGTGAGAGACAAGACCGGCAGTACGTC. It translates to CAISERQDRQYV.

The DNA for the CDR3 is TGTGCCAGCAGTGAGAGGAGACTAGCGGGGTACCAAGAGACCCAGTACTTC. Amino acid sequence: CASSERRLAGYQETQYF. The chain has TRBV6-1 and TRBJ2-5, with 11 nucleotides matching TRBD2. With V trimmed by 3 bases and J by 0 bases, 6 bases remained unmatched. The CDR3 is made up of 17 amino acids. Germline-derived CDR1 and CDR2 are MNHNS and SASEGT.

The V gene is TRBV4-1, the J gene TRBJ1-3; unclear D gene. This CDR3 contains 15 residues. The V gene lost 1 base and the J gene lost 5 bases, with 12 bases spanning the gap. Germline loops: CDR1 MGHRA, CDR2 YSYEKL. Here the CDR3 DNA reads TGCGCCAGCAGCCAAGTCGCAGGCAGTCGAAACACCATATATTTT. Residues: CASSQVAGSRNTIYF.